The table lists the clone carrying this T cell receptor (beta chain) with a count of one. Its specificity is not known. Produced via immunoSEQ multiplex PCR; TCRdb's table is partial and in-frame only. The sample lists 83,000 or so clones; 90% to 95% were seen once. The V end was cut by 2 bases, the J end by 5 bases, with 8 bases between. The CDR3 covers 12 residues. Per the germline V gene, CDR1 is SGHRS and CDR2 is YFSETQ. The data were taken from a study of OX40 agonist ivuxolimab in advanced cancers. As for the study in general: Dose-escalation patients suffered from hepatocellular carcinoma, melanoma, renal cell or head and neck cancer.

Study findings and constraints: Expanded peripheral T cell antigen specificity was not determined. CD8+ T cells averaged more expanded clones than CD4+. Clonal expansion was among the lowest in partial responders at 0.1-3.0 mg/kg, especially CD8+.

Here the sequenced sample was CD4+ or CD8+ T cells sorted from blood, taken in a trial of the OX40 agonist ivuxolimab. The receptor's source is an adult with an advanced solid tumor such as melanoma, head and neck, liver or kidney cancer. The J gene is TRBJ2-7, the V gene TRBV5-1; possible D gene TRBD2, 5 bases. The CDR3 loop reads CASSFGGNEQYF. The CDR3 region has the DNA TGCGCCAGCAGCTTTGGAGGAAACGAGCAGTACTTC.